Following are 17 T cell receptor beta chains from one sample sequenced in a study of beta chain features in type 1 diabetes. Since all of the isolated RNA was reverse transcribed, expressed TCRB transcripts were what got sequenced. Assay: immunoSEQ multiplex PCR; the TCRdb copy retains only in-frame clones and omits some. The sample yields about 140,000 clones, 6.9% seen once. Sequenced sample: central memory CD4+ T cells from blood. The receptors stem from a woman in her 30s in good health.

Only a few counts were recorded for this clone. The rearrangement links TRBV30 to TRBJ1-2; TRBD1 is a possible D gene (5 bases). Trimming stripped 2 bases from V and 4 bases from J, with 20 bases between. CDR1 is GTSNPN and CDR2 is SVGIG in the germline V gene (reference sequence). CDR3 length: 16 residues. CDR3 sequence: CAWSPPMRGRSYGYTF. Here the CDR3 DNA reads TGTGCCTGGAGTCCCCCGATGCGGGGACGGAGCTATGGCTACACCTTC.

The table lists this clone with a few counts. The chain joins TRBV6-5 to TRBJ2-1, with 12 bases lining up with TRBD2. This CDR3 is built from 16 residues. The germline gives CDR1 MNHEY, CDR2 SVGAGI. Losses at the gene ends were 2 bases for V and 6 bases for J; bases not matched to a gene: 5. CDR3 DNA: TGTGCCAGCAGTTACCTACTAGCGGGAGGTGCCAATGAGCAGTTCTTC. Residues: CASSYLLAGGANEQFF.

The V and J genes are TRBV7-2 and TRBJ2-1, with 10 bases identical to TRBD1. CDR1 is SGHTA and CDR2 is FQGNSA in the germline V gene. The CDR3 is made up of 14 amino acids. V shed 5 bases, J shed 6 bases, and the junction held 4 bases outside the gene matches. The CDR3 DNA reads TGTGCCAGCAGCCGATGGACAGGGGGCAATGAGCAGTTCTTC. This gives the protein CASSRWTGGNEQFF.

The rearrangement joins TRBV10-3 to TRBJ1-1; no clear D gene. Germline assignment: CDR1 ENHRY and CDR2 SYGVKD. The V and J ends lost 5 bases and 1 base respectively, with 11 bases between them. The CDR3 consists of 14 residues. The CDR3 coding sequence is TGTGCCATCAGTTTTATGGCAGAGAACACTGAAGCTTTCTTT. Its protein is CAISFMAENTEAFF.

The chain combines TRBV11-3 with TRBJ1-1; the D gene is possibly TRBD1 (5 bases). The CDR3 length is 13 residues. The germline V gene encodes CDR1 SGHNT and CDR2 YENEEA. The V end was cut by 1 base, the J end by 6 bases, with 9 bases between. The CDR3 coding sequence is TGTGCCAGCAGCTTAGCTCCGACAGCTGAAGCTTTCTTT. This codes for CASSLAPTAEAFF.

In this sample, this clone turned up a few times. The rearrangement links TRBV25-1 to TRBJ2-7; D remains ambiguous. Germline CDR1 reads MGHDK; CDR2 reads SYGVNS. The CDR3 covers 14 residues. V was trimmed by 8 bases and J by 3 bases, leaving 17 bases between them. The CDR3 nucleotides read TGTGCCAGCCCCCGGGTCGACCCATTCTACGAGCAGTACTTC. Protein sequence: CASPRVDPFYEQYF.

Ten or more counts support this clone. The chain couples TRBV7-9 to TRBJ2-3, with 7 nucleotides matching TRBD2. Germline-derived CDR1 and CDR2 are SEHNR and FQNEAQ (reference sequence). Trimming removed 4 bases from V and 2 bases from J; junction bases left unmatched: 15. This CDR3 has 18 amino acids. CDR3 coding DNA: TGTGCCAGCAGCTCGCCAGCGGGGCGGGAGCGATACACAGATACGCAGTATTTT. Translation: CASSSPAGRERYTDTQYF.

This clone showed up just a few times. The chain joins TRBV5-6 to TRBJ2-2; 10 nucleotides match TRBD2. Germline CDR1 reads SGHDT; CDR2 reads YYEEEE. CDR3 length equals 17 residues. Losses at the gene ends were 4 bases for V and 0 bases for J; bases not matched to a gene: 6. The CDR3 here is CASSILAGGSNTGELFF. The CDR3 DNA reads as TGTGCCAGCAGCATATTAGCGGGAGGCTCGAACACCGGGGAGCTGTTTTTT.

In this sample, this clone turned up once. This chain joins TRBV7-3 and TRBJ1-2; tentatively, D is TRBD1 (5 bases). The germline gives CDR1 SGHTA, CDR2 FQGTGA. V was cut by 2 bases and J by 8 bases, with 15 bases left in between. The CDR3 consists of 14 residues. CDR3 amino acids: CASSLGASNIGYTF. DNA of the CDR3: TGTGCCAGCAGCTTAGGGGCCAGCAACATAGGCTACACCTTC.

This clone appeared many times. CDR3 coding DNA: TGCGCCAGCAGCCAAGATGTGAGCGGGAGGGCAAGTGAGCAGTTCTTC. This gives the protein CASSQDVSGRASEQFF. The chain joins TRBV4-3 to TRBJ2-1, with TRBD2 matching 10 bases. Germline CDR1 reads LGHNA; CDR2 reads YSLEER. The CDR3 contains 16 residues. V gave up 0 bases and J gave up 9 bases; unmatched junction bases: 8.

This clone has just a few counts. This sequence joins TRBV18 and TRBJ2-1, with D maybe TRBD2 (6 bases). The CDR3 is 18 residues long. Per the germline V gene, CDR1 is KGHSH and CDR2 is LQKENI. The V end lost 2 bases, the J end lost 9 bases, and 26 bases lay between the germline ends. This CDR3 is CASSPYAPSRGTLVEQFF. CDR3 sequence (DNA): TGTGCCAGCTCACCATATGCCCCATCGCGCGGGACCTTGGTTGAGCAGTTCTTC.

The chain employs TRBV7-9 and TRBJ2-2; D remains ambiguous. V was trimmed by 3 bases and J by 2 bases, leaving 4 bases between them. The CDR3 consists of 13 residues. Germline loops: CDR1 SEHNR, CDR2 FQNEAQ (reference sequence). This CDR3 is CASSLTNTGELFF. CDR3 DNA sequence: TGTGCCAGCAGCTTGACTAACACCGGGGAGCTGTTTTTT.

In nucleotides, the CDR3 is TGTGCCAGCACCATGACTAGCGGGAGTCAGAATGAGCAGTTCTTC. The encoded protein is CASTMTSGSQNEQFF. The chain carries TRBV2 and TRBJ2-1, with 12 bases matching TRBD2. CDR3 length: 15 residues. Germline trimming cut 7 bases from V and 7 bases from J; bases unmatched to any gene: 8. Germline assignment: CDR1 SNHLY and CDR2 FYNNEI.

This clone was observed a handful of times. This CDR3 is also generated by other DNA sequences in the sample. The rearrangement joins TRBV30 to TRBJ2-5; 10 nucleotides line up with TRBD2. Germline V lookup: CDR1 GTSNPN, CDR2 SVGIG (reference sequence). The CDR3 length is 15 residues. V dropped 3 bases and J dropped 1; count of bases not matched to a gene: 5. The CDR3, as DNA: TGTGCCTGGAGGGAACCTAGCGGGAGCCAAGAGACCCAGTACTTC. Encoded protein: CAWREPSGSQETQYF.

The chain joins TRBV7-9 to TRBJ1-3; no definite D call. V was trimmed by 6 bases and J by 1 base, leaving 16 bases between them. The CDR3 runs to 16 residues. The V gene's germline CDR1 is SEHNR and CDR2 FQNEAQ (reference sequence). CDR3 nucleotides: TGTGCCAGCAGACTTCCATCAGACGGGTCTGGAAACACCATATATTTT. Its protein product is CASRLPSDGSGNTIYF.

This chain links TRBV27 with TRBJ1-3; the match to TRBD1 covers 10 bases. The V gene's germline CDR1 is MNHEY and CDR2 SMNVEV (reference sequence). The CDR3 covers 16 residues. The trim removed 0 bases at V and 3 bases at J, leaving 2 bases unmatched. The CDR3 loop is CASSLSGTGVGNTIYF. In nucleotides, the CDR3 is TGTGCCAGCAGTTTATCAGGGACAGGGGTTGGAAACACCATATATTTT.

This clone showed up just a few times. The chain has TRBV5-1 and TRBJ2-3, with 11 bases fitting TRBD2. The CDR3 is made up of 17 amino acids. J was trimmed by 3 bases and V by 4 bases; bases with no gene match: 10. CDR1 and CDR2 from the germline V gene are SGHRS and YFSETQ. In nucleotides, the CDR3 is TGCGCCAGCAGCCCTTTGACTAGCGGGGCGGGGACAGATACGCAGTATTTT. It codes for CASSPLTSGAGTDTQYF. Full variable domain (remainder filled in from reference TRBV5-1 and TRBJ2-3): KAGVTQTPRYLIKTRGQQVTLSCSPISGHRSVSWYQQTPGQGLQFLFEYFSETQRNKGNFPGRFSGRQFSNSRSEMNVSTLELGDSALYLCASSPLTSGAGTDTQYFGPGTRLTVL.